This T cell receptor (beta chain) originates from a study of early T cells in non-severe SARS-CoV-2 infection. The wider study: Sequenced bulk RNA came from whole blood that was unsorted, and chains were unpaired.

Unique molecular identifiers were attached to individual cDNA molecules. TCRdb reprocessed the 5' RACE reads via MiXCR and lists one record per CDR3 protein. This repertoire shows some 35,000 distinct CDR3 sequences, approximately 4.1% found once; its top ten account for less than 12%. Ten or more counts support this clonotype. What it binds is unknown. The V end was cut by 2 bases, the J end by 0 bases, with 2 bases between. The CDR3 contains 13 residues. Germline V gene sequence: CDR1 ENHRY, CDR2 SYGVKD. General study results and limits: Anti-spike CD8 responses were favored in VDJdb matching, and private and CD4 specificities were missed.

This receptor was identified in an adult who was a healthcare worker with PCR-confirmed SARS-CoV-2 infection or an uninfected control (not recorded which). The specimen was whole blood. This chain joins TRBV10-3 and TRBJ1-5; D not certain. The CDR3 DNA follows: TGTGCCATCAGTGAGAATAGCAATCAGCCCCAGCATTTT. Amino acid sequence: CAISENSNQPQHF.